The 9 T cell receptor beta chains below all came from one sample that was sequenced in a study of beta chain features in type 1 diabetes. The study, taken as a whole, reports: Moderately but significantly shorter TCRB CDR3s were found in Type 1 diabetes patients in all four CD4+ subsets.

The investigators reverse transcribed all of the isolated RNA, so they sequenced expressed TCRB transcripts. Produced via immunoSEQ multiplex PCR; TCRdb's table is partial and in-frame only. The sample shows approximately 240,000 clones, 16% of them seen only once. No antigen has been assigned to these receptors. Sequenced sample: naive CD4+ T cells from blood. These receptors were collected from a man in his thirties or forties with type 1 diabetes.

V and J are TRBV7-2 and TRBJ2-5; D gene unclear. Per the germline V gene, CDR1 is SGHTA and CDR2 is FQGNSA. The CDR3 is 14 amino acids. Trimming took off 5 bases at V and 0 bases at J, with 10 bases between the two ends. CDR3 sequence (DNA): TGTGCCAGCAGCCCGACATCGTACCAAGAGACCCAGTACTTC. Its protein is CASSPTSYQETQYF.

This clone was seen only a few times. Different DNA sequences within this sample yield the same CDR3. This rearrangement joins TRBV5-1 to TRBJ2-5; maybe TRBD2 (5 bases). The CDR3 covers 12 residues. The germline V gene encodes CDR1 SGHRS and CDR2 YFSETQ. The V and J ends lost 4 bases and 4 bases respectively, with 8 bases between them. The CDR3 loop is CASSLAGETQYF. CDR3 nucleotides: TGCGCCAGCAGCCTGGCGGGAGAGACCCAGTACTTC.

In its sample, this clone was seen a few times. The V call is TRBV27, the J call TRBJ1-1; D not certain. The CDR3 covers 11 residues. Germline V lookup: CDR1 MNHEY, CDR2 SMNVEV (reference sequence). Deletions cut 6 bases from V and 7 bases from J, with 9 bases between. This CDR3 is CASREGIEAFF. In DNA, the CDR3 is TGTGCCAGCAGGGAGGGTATTGAAGCTTTCTTT.

The chain couples TRBV30 to TRBJ2-7; possibly TRBD1 for D (6 bases). From germline, CDR1 is GTSNPN and CDR2 SVGIG (reference sequence). The CDR3 is 12 amino acids. V was pared by 5 bases and J by 1 base, with 9 bases between. CDR3: CAWGQRSYEQYF. The CDR3 DNA reads TGTGCCTGGGGACAGAGATCCTACGAGCAGTACTTC.

The chain carries TRBV19 and TRBJ2-7, with 7 bases aligning to TRBD1. Germline V gene data show CDR1 as LNHDA and CDR2 as SQIVND (reference sequence). Trimming at V came to 4 bases and at J to 3 bases, leaving 3 bases not matched to a gene. This CDR3 contains 13 residues. CDR3 sequence: CASSRDSLYEQYF. The DNA of the CDR3 is TGTGCCAGTAGTAGGGACAGCCTCTACGAGCAGTACTTC. Drawing the rest from reference TRBV19 and TRBJ2-7, the complete variable domain is DGGITQSPKYLFRKEGQNVTLSCEQNLNHDAMYWYRQDPGQGLRLIYYSQIVNDFQKGDIAEGYSVSREKKESFPLTVTSAQKNPTAFYLCASSRDSLYEQYFGPGTRLTVT.

This clone was seen more than once but under ten times. The chain uses TRBV23-1 and TRBJ2-1, with 9 bases matching TRBD2. TRBV23-1 is designated an ORF whose function remains uncertain. The V segment lost 2 bases and the J segment 0 bases; nucleotides outside the gene matches: 5. This CDR3 has 17 amino acids. The DNA of the CDR3 is TGCGCCAGCAGTCAAGTGAGGCGGGAGGGCTCCTACAATGAGCAGTTCTTC. The encoded protein is CASSQVRREGSYNEQFF.

This clone has a handful of counts. The chain is built from TRBV30 and TRBJ2-7; D might be TRBD2 (5 bases). The CDR3 consists of 14 residues. V was clipped by 1 base and J by 7 bases, with 17 bases between them. The germline V gene has CDR1 GTSNPN and CDR2 SVGIG (reference sequence). CDR3 protein: CAWSGLAQMGEQYF. In nucleotides, the CDR3 is TGTGCCTGGAGTGGCCTAGCACAGATGGGGGAGCAGTACTTC. The full variable domain, completed using reference TRBV30 and TRBJ2-7, is SQTIHQWPATLVQPVGSPLSLECTVEGTSNPNLYWYRQAAGRGLQLLFYSVGIGQISSEVPQNLSASRPQDRQFILSSKKLLLSDSGFYLCAWSGLAQMGEQYFGPGTRLTVT.

This chain's CDR3 is CSVVSVGSYEQYF. DNA for the CDR3: TGCAGCGTTGTGTCAGTAGGATCCTACGAGCAGTACTTC. The rearrangement links TRBV29-1 to TRBJ2-7; D ambiguous. This CDR3 has 13 residues. CDR1 is SQVTM, CDR2 ANQGSEA, per germline. Between the trimmed V and J ends, which lost 4 bases and 1 base, there was a span of 11 bases.

The rearrangement joins TRBV7-9 to TRBJ1-4; D gene unclear. Germline CDR1 SEHNR, CDR2 FQNEAQ (reference sequence). This CDR3 is built from 15 residues. V shed 10 bases and J shed 5 bases, with 20 bases lying between them. For the CDR3, the DNA is TGTGCCACCCTCCCGGCCGCCGCGCGAAATGAAAAACTGTTTTTT. Its protein is CATLPAAARNEKLFF.